The next 8 T cell receptor beta chains were all read from a single sample in a study of T cell changes during pregnancy in multiple sclerosis. Assay: immunoSEQ multiplex PCR; the TCRdb copy retains only in-frame clones and omits some. The data contain about 100,000 clones, 85% to 95% of them seen just once; the ten biggest clones take up roughly 1.2%. The sample consisted of peripheral blood, taken in the second trimester of pregnancy. Source of these receptors: a female donor with multiple sclerosis, enrolled in a pregnancy study.

The chain has TRBV6-1 and TRBJ2-1, with 9 bases that match TRBD1. Germline V gene data show CDR1 as MNHNS and CDR2 as SASEGT. The V segment lost 4 bases and the J segment 7 bases; nucleotides outside the gene matches: 11. The CDR3 runs to 16 residues. The CDR3 loop reads CASSGEQGAIKNEQFF. CDR3 DNA sequence: TGTGCCAGCAGTGGGGAACAGGGGGCGATTAAAAATGAGCAGTTCTTC.

The chain carries TRBV28 and TRBJ2-7, with TRBD1 matching 9 bases. Germline V gives CDR1 MDHEN, CDR2 SYDVKM. The V gene end was trimmed by 6 bases and the J gene end by 0 bases; junction bases not matched to a gene: 9. CDR3 length: 16 amino acids. Here the CDR3 reads CASRPGQGTFSYEQYF. In nucleotides, the CDR3 is TGTGCCAGCAGGCCCGGACAGGGGACTTTCTCCTACGAGCAGTACTTC.

The V and J genes are TRBV4-2 and TRBJ2-5, with TRBD2 identical over 10 bases. The length of the CDR3 is 16 residues. V lost 2 bases and J lost 5; bases outside the gene matches: 8. The germline CDR1 and CDR2 sequences are LGHNA and YNFKEQ. The CDR3 DNA follows: TGTGCCAGCAGCCAACCCTTAGCGGGGGGTTGGGAGACCCAGTACTTC. Translation gives CASSQPLAGGWETQYF.

The genes are TRBV30 and TRBJ2-7; maybe TRBD2 (5 bases). Germline loops: CDR1 GTSNPN, CDR2 SVGIG (reference sequence). This CDR3 has 13 amino acids. Trimming took off 1 base at V and 3 bases at J, with 10 bases between the two ends. The CDR3: CAWSAGRDYEQYF. CDR3 coding DNA: TGTGCCTGGAGTGCAGGTCGGGACTACGAGCAGTACTTC.

The rearrangement links TRBV18 to TRBJ2-5; perhaps TRBD2 as D (6 bases). This CDR3 has 13 amino acids. Germline values: CDR1 KGHSH, CDR2 LQKENI. With 3 bases removed from V and 2 bases from J, the gap between germline ends came to 7 bases. CDR3 DNA: TGTGCCAGCTCACCGGGACTGCAAGAGACCCAGTACTTC. Amino acids: CASSPGLQETQYF. Filled out from reference TRBV18 and TRBJ2-5, the complete variable domain reads NAGVMQNPRHLVRRRGQEARLRCSPMKGHSHVYWYRQLPEEGLKFMVYLQKENIIDESGMPKERFSAEFPKEGPSILRIQQVVRGDSAAYFCASSPGLQETQYFGPGTRLLVL.

V and J are TRBV7-8 and TRBJ1-5, with D hard to call. This CDR3 region has 14 residues. The V gene's germline CDR1 is SGHVS and CDR2 FQNEAQ. V was trimmed by 5 bases and J by 3 bases, leaving 11 bases between them. CDR3 in amino acids: CASSLTDSNQPQHF. CDR3 coding DNA: TGTGCCAGCAGCCTTACGGACTCCAATCAGCCCCAGCATTTT.

This sequence joins TRBV6-4 and TRBJ2-7; TRBD2 aligns across 7 bases. J was trimmed by 5 bases and V by 3 bases; bases with no gene match: 10. Germline lookup yields CDR1 MRHNA and CDR2 SNTAGT. This CDR3 has 15 residues. The CDR3 DNA is TGTGCCAGCAGTGAAGGAGGCGGGAGATTGGACGAGCAGTACTTC. Residues: CASSEGGGRLDEQYF.

The chain employs TRBV21-1 and TRBJ2-3; no check of the table's D call, TRBD1, against the DNA was made. TRBV21-1 counts as a pseudogene. The CDR3 spans 13 residues. CDR3 DNA sequence: TGTGCCAGCAGCAAAGGGGGCTCGGATACGCAGTATTTT. Its translation is CASSKGGSDTQYF.